A selection of T cell receptor beta chains follows, all from one sample in a study of tumor-infiltrating lymphocytes in primary liver carcinoma. TCRdb re-called the multiplex PCR reads through MiXCR, storing one row per CDR3 protein. The sample gives fewer than 350,000 distinct CDR3 sequences, about 60% of which show up once; about 8.4% is in the top ten. The sequencing sample was made of peripheral blood. All receptors derive from a man in his forties with primary liver carcinoma and hepatitis B virus infection. CDR3s include the opening cysteine and the closing phenylalanine or tryptophan. A D gene is named only where the DNA matches it firmly. The size entry is marked missing in some rows and otherwise reads once, few, many or a size class.

J | D | V | size | CDR3 | DNA
TRBJ2-3 | . | TRBV6-5 | . | CASRYSGPTDTQYF | TGTGCCAGCAGATACTCGGGTCCCACAGATACGCAGTATTTT
TRBJ2-1 | . | TRBV29-1 | many | CSVAGTLRDEQFF | TGCAGCGTTGCCGGCACCCTCCGCGATGAGCAGTTCTTC
TRBJ2-3 | . | TRBV11-2 | . | CTSSGIEGAATDTQYF | TGTACCAGTAGCGGAATAGAGGGGGCTGCGACAGATACGCAGTATTTT
TRBJ2-7 | TRBD2 | TRBV5-1 | few | CASRISLAGPYEQYF | TGCGCCAGCCGGATCTCACTAGCGGGCCCCTACGAGCAGTACTTC
TRBJ1-5 | . | TRBV12-3/TRBV12-4 | few | CASSLSATQPQHF | TGTGCCAGCAGTTTGTCCGCGACTCAGCCCCAGCATTTT
TRBJ2-3 | . | TRBV7-9 | . | CASSNSWDTDTQYF | TGTGCCAGCAGCAATTCGTGGGACACAGATACGCAGTATTTT
TRBJ1-5 | TRBD1 | TRBV29-1 | . | CRVEGGGGQPQHF | TGCAGGGTTGAAGGGGGCGGGGGACAGCCCCAGCATTTT
TRBJ2-1 | . | TRBV19 | . | CASTRDSYNEQFF | TGTGCCAGTACGCGGGACTCCTACAATGAGCAGTTCTTC
TRBJ2-1 | . | TRBV11-2 | . | CASTLSSLGHEQSF | TGTGCCAGCACCTTGTCTAGCTTGGGGCATGAGCAGTCCTTT
TRBJ1-1 | . | TRBV11-2 | . | CASSLLPKGNMNTEAFF | TGTGCCAGCAGCTTACTCCCCAAGGGGAACATGAACACTGAAGCTTTCTTT
TRBJ2-5 | . | TRBV2 | . | CASSADLQETQYF | TGTGCCAGCAGTGCGGACTTGCAAGAGACCCAGTACTTC
TRBJ2-1 | . | TRBV13 | . | CASSLGGGGAGNEQFF | TGTGCCAGCAGCTTAGGGGGTGGGGGGGCCGGCAATGAGCAGTTCTTC
TRBJ2-1 | . | TRBV27 | . | CASSLYGTPRGSSYNEQFF | TGTGCCAGCAGTTTATATGGGACTCCTAGAGGGAGCTCCTACAATGAGCAGTTCTTC
TRBJ1-1 | . | TRBV12-5 | . | CASGTGGYTEAFF | TGTGCTAGTGGGACGGGGGGTTACACTGAAGCTTTCTTT
TRBJ2-2 | TRBD2 | TRBV30 | . | CAWSVASGSLTGELFF | TGTGCCTGGAGTGTTGCTAGCGGGAGTCTAACCGGGGAGCTGTTTTTT
TRBJ1-2 | . | TRBV4-3 | . | CASSQDPSLGDYTF | TGCGCCAGCAGCCAAGATCCGTCGCTCGGTGACTACACCTTC
TRBJ2-3 | TRBD1 | TRBV11-1 | . | CASIRDSIATDTPYF | TGTGCCAGCATCCGGGACAGTATCGCCACAGATACGCCGTATTTT
TRBJ1-5 | . | TRBV19 | . | CASSEMGDQPQHF | TGTGCCAGTAGTGAAATGGGCGATCAGCCCCAGCATTTT
TRBJ2-2 | . | TRBV5-5 | few | CASSARNLDTGELFF | TGTGCCAGCAGCGCTAGAAATTTGGACACCGGGGAGCTGTTTTTT
TRBJ2-2 | TRBD2 | TRBV11-1 | many | CASSFQPGLAAPVELFF | TGTGCCAGCAGCTTCCAACCGGGACTAGCGGCGCCCGTTGAGCTGTTTTTT
TRBJ1-6 | . | TRBV7-8 | . | CASNRPSSDSPLHF | TGTGCCAGCAACCGTCCTTCCAGCGATTCACCCCTCCACTTT
TRBJ2-1 | . | TRBV19 | . | CASSNPGETAKQFF | TGTGCCAGTAGTAACCCGGGGGAGACGGCAAAGCAGTTCTTC
TRBJ1-5 | . | TRBV6-1 | . | CASREALLQPQHF | TGTGCCAGCAGAGAAGCGCTTCTTCAGCCCCAGCATTTT
TRBJ1-4 | . | TRBV11-2 | . | CARSDRQTYGIEKVFF | TGTGCCAGAAGCGATAGACAGACGTATGGAATTGAAAAAGTGTTTTTT
TRBJ2-6 | . | TRBV12-3/TRBV12-4 | many | CASSPLRGLSLSGANVLTF | TGTGCCAGCAGTCCCCTGCGGGGCTTGTCATTATCTGGGGCCAACGTCCTGACTTTC
TRBJ1-6 | . | TRBV5-6 | . | CASTPRGYNSPLHF | TGTGCCAGCACCCCCCGGGGATACAATTCACCCCTCCACTTT
TRBJ1-1 | TRBD1 | TRBV24-1 | . | CATSERGRGYTEAFF | TGTGCCACCAGTGAAAGGGGGCGCGGGTACACTGAAGCTTTCTTT
TRBJ2-2 | TRBD2 | TRBV28 | . | CDSSLSPPLAGVTGELFF | TGTGACAGCAGTTTATCCCCCCCACTAGCGGGAGTCACCGGGGAGCTGTTTTTT
TRBJ2-3 | TRBD1 | TRBV14 | . | CTSSQDQGQGLPDTQYF | TGTACCAGCAGCCAAGATCAGGGACAGGGGTTGCCAGATACGCAGTATTTT
TRBJ1-4 | TRBD1 | TRBV5-4 | . | CASMGQNNEKLFF | TGTGCCAGCATGGGACAGAATAATGAAAAACTGTTTTTT
TRBJ2-2 | . | TRBV7-2 | . | CTSSLVGQTGELFF | TGTACCAGCAGCTTAGTAGGTCAGACCGGGGAGCTGTTTTTT
TRBJ2-5 | TRBD2 | TRBV5-1 | once | CVSSPDSGSQETQYF | TGCGTCAGCAGTCCGGATAGCGGGAGCCAAGAGACCCAGTACTTC
TRBJ2-1 | TRBD2 | TRBV5-6 | . | CASSWGLAGVKSSYNEQFF | TGTGCCAGCAGCTGGGGACTAGCGGGAGTCAAGAGCTCCTACAATGAGCAGTTCTTC
TRBJ2-3 | TRBD1 | TRBV7-9 | . | CASKDRATDTQYF | TGTGCCAGCAAGGACAGGGCGACGGATACGCAGTATTTT
TRBJ2-2 | . | TRBV5-1 | . | CASSLDIVPTGELFF | TGCGCCAGCAGCTTGGATATAGTGCCCACCGGGGAGCTGTTTTTT
TRBJ2-1 | TRBD2 | TRBV5-1 | . | CASSLKLAGSYNEQFF | TGCGCCAGCAGCTTGAAACTAGCGGGTTCCTACAATGAGCAGTTCTTC
TRBJ2-1 | . | TRBV5-1 | few | CASQEGRGDYNEQFF | TGCGCCAGCCAGGAAGGGCGGGGAGACTACAATGAGCAGTTCTTC
TRBJ2-3 | . | TRBV24-1 | few | CATNSGGDTQYF | TGTGCCACCAATAGCGGAGGAGATACGCAGTATTTT
TRBJ1-1 | . | TRBV29-1 | once | CSLTAGGVALF | TGCAGCTTGACCGCTGGCGGGGTAGCTCTCTTT
TRBJ2-1 | . | TRBV11-3 | . | CASILNSPGTAGEQFF | TGTGCCAGCATCTTAAATTCCCCCGGGACAGCGGGTGAGCAGTTCTTC
TRBJ1-1 | . | TRBV12-3/TRBV12-4 | . | CVSSLRNTEAFF | TGTGTCAGCAGCCTCAGAAACACTGAAGCTTTCTTT